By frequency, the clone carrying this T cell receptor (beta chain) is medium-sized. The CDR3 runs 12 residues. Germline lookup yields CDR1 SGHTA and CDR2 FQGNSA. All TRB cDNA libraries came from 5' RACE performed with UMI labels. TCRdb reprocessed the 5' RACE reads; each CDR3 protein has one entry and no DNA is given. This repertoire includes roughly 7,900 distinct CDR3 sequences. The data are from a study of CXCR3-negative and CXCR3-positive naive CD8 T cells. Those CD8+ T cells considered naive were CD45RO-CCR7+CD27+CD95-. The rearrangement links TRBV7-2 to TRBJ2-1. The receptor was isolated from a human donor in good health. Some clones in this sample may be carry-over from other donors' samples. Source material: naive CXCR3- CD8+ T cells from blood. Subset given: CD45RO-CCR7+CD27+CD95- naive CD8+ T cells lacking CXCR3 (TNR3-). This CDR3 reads CASSVLHNEQFF.